This record looks at one T cell receptor (beta chain) sequence and its context. No antigen is known for it. This CDR3 has 16 residues. Looked up from germline, CDR1 is DFQATT and CDR2 is SNEGSKA (reference sequence). Trimming removed 3 bases from V and 8 bases from J, with 20 bases in between. Regarding time point: late sampling 161 to 241 days after vaccination in three convalescent patients. Treatment: roughly 11-day PBMC culture with coronavirus spike peptide pools or control peptides (ViraFEST assay). This entry belongs to a study of vaccination and CD4 T cells after COVID-19. Study background: Two mRNA vaccine doses were given, either BNT162b2 or mRNA-1273. The cells in question were stimulated using overlapping spike peptides derived from SARS-CoV-2, HCoV-NL63, HCoV-OC43 and HCoV-229E.

Regarding the study as a whole: There was no significant change from approximately 21 to 38 median reactive clonotypes.

Oncomine TCR Beta short-read sequencing was applied to DNA from cultured CD4+ T cells. One entry per CDR3 protein, called by TCRdb with MiXCR from the PCR reads. The table includes about 20,000 distinct CDR3 sequences, around 39% detected once. This sequence originates from a human donor who had recovered from COVID-19. The input for sequencing was CD4+ T cells from blood, cultured in vitro, taken about 7 months after SARS-CoV-2 vaccination. The chain combines TRBV20-1 with TRBJ1-6; D not certain. In DNA, the CDR3 is TGCAGTGCTAGTTTCTATCGGTCGTATGGGGATTCACCCCTCCACTTT. Translated, it gives CSASFYRSYGDSPLHF.